Included here is one TCR beta chain sequence, with context. TCRdb's table, derived via immunoSEQ multiplex PCR, lists solely in-frame clones and lacks some. The table includes around 270,000 clones, 84% detected once. The V gene lost 10 bases and the J gene lost 8 bases, with 11 bases spanning the gap. CDR3 size: 11 residues. Germline CDR1 is MDHEN and CDR2 is SYDVKM. This entry is derived from a study of blood T cell repertoires in COVID-19. V usage is TRBV28 and J usage is TRBJ1-4, with D possibly TRBD1 on 5 matching bases. The TCR sequence derives from a man aged 60 to 75 with acute or convalescent COVID-19. Sequenced sample: peripheral blood. The CDR3 region has the DNA TGTGCCACCCGGGGGGGGGAAAAACTGTTTTTT. This translates into CATRGGEKLFF.